The 11 T cell receptor beta chains below all came from one sample that was sequenced in a study of cytomegalovirus exposure and HLA in healthy donors. Vbeta (60) and Jbeta (13) primers were used in the PCR. The repertoire was sequenced with immunoSEQ multiplex PCR; TCRdb's copy has only in-frame clones and lacks some. The top ten clones hold 1.5% to 2% of a sample with over 150,000 clones, 81% of them seen once. Sequencing was carried out using PBMCs. The receptors were sampled from a woman in her late teens or twenties in good health and CMV-seronegative.

The V gene is TRBV19, the J gene TRBJ1-4, with a weak D call TRBD1 (6 bases). The CDR3 contains 15 residues. V shed 3 bases and J shed 12 bases, with 20 bases lying between them. Germline V gene lookup returns CDR1 LNHDA and CDR2 SQIVND (reference sequence). DNA of the CDR3: TGTGCCAGTAGTATTTTCTTTGGGGGGAGGGGGGAACTGTTTTTT. It specifies CASSIFFGGRGELFF.

The chain has TRBV5-1 and TRBJ2-1; no reliable D call. This CDR3 is built from 16 residues. CDR1 and CDR2 (germline): SGHRS, YFSETQ. With 0 bases removed from V and 0 bases from J, the gap between germline ends came to 10 bases. CDR3: CASSLAYTSSYNEQFF. The CDR3 coding sequence is TGCGCCAGCAGCTTGGCGTATACGAGCTCCTACAATGAGCAGTTCTTC.

V usage is TRBV6-5 and J usage is TRBJ2-2; 10 nucleotides agree with TRBD1. V dropped 6 bases and J dropped 4; count of bases not matched to a gene: 2. The CDR3 length is 14 residues. CDR1 and CDR2 from the germline V gene are MNHEY and SVGAGI. The CDR3 DNA sequence: TGTGCCAGCAGGCGACAGGGGGCCACCGGGGAGCTGTTTTTT. Translation: CASRRQGATGELFF.

The chain combines TRBV12-5 with TRBJ2-7, with 9 bases identical to TRBD2. Germline V gene sequence: CDR1 LGHNT, CDR2 FRNRAP. V trimming: 3 bases; J trimming: 7 bases; junction bases outside the gene matches: 19. The CDR3 covers 18 residues. DNA for the CDR3: TGTGCTAGTGGTTTCTATCCCGCGGGAGGGCCTGTAAGGTATGAGCAGTACTTC. Its protein product is CASGFYPAGGPVRYEQYF.

J is TRBJ2-5 and V is TRBV5-1, with TRBD1 as a possible D gene (6 bases). The V gene lost 0 bases and the J gene lost 10 bases, with 13 bases spanning the gap. The CDR3 extends over 13 amino acids. The germline gives CDR1 SGHRS, CDR2 YFSETQ. The CDR3 region has the DNA TGCGCCAGCAGCTTGGATCAGGGGAGTGACCAGTACTTC. Its translation is CASSLDQGSDQYF.

This chain uses TRBV6-1 with TRBJ1-2; D perhaps matches TRBD1 (5 bases). Germline V lookup: CDR1 MNHNS, CDR2 SASEGT. V lost 2 bases, J lost 5 bases, and 12 bases lay in between. The CDR3 extends over 14 amino acids. The CDR3 DNA reads as TGTGCCAGCAGTGAACAGGGAGGGCGGTATGGCTACACCTTC. It yields the protein CASSEQGGRYGYTF.

J is TRBJ2-7 and V is TRBV27; 13 nucleotides match TRBD2. There are 14 residues in the CDR3. Germline trimming cut 4 bases from V and 3 bases from J; bases unmatched to any gene: 0. The germline V gene encodes CDR1 MNHEY and CDR2 SMNVEV (reference sequence). The CDR3 here is CASSWTSGSYEQYF. CDR3 nucleotides: TGTGCCAGCAGTTGGACTAGCGGGAGCTACGAGCAGTACTTC.

The gene calls are TRBV27 and TRBJ1-3; TRBD1 matches 10 bases. The CDR3 runs to 16 residues. The junction had 8 bases not matched to a gene; V was cut back by 5 bases and J by 4 bases. Germline V lookup: CDR1 MNHEY, CDR2 SMNVEV (reference sequence). DNA for the CDR3: TGTGCCAGCAGTCCGAAGACAGGGGGCTCAGGAAACACCATATATTTT. Translation gives CASSPKTGGSGNTIYF.

The chain has TRBV18 and TRBJ2-5; D not certain. CDR3 size: 13 residues. V dropped 6 bases and J dropped 1 base, with 9 bases sitting between them. The germline V gene has CDR1 KGHSH and CDR2 LQKENI. The CDR3 bases are TGTGCCAGCTCCCCAGCCAGCCAAGAGACCCAGTACTTC. This codes for CASSPASQETQYF.

V gene TRBV7-8 combines with J gene TRBJ2-5; weak D call: TRBD1 (6 bases). The closer fit of TRBJ2-7 to the DNA end suggests the J call may be wrong. Per germline, CDR1 SGHVS and CDR2 FQNEAQ. This CDR3 contains 13 residues. The CDR3 region has the DNA TGTGCCAGCAGCTCCAGTACAGGGCACGAGCAGTACTTC. Translated: CASSSSTGHEQYF.

CDR3 sequence (DNA): TGTGCCATCAGTGGGGGACAGGGGGCTGGTGGAAACACCATATATTTT. Protein product: CAISGGQGAGGNTIYF. This chain connects TRBV10-3 to TRBJ1-3; 12 nucleotides align to TRBD1. The V gene's germline CDR1 is ENHRY and CDR2 SYGVKD. CDR3 length: 16 amino acids. With V trimmed by 4 bases and J by 3 bases, 4 bases remained unmatched.